This passage covers 12 T cell receptor beta chains from one sample sequenced in a study of cytomegalovirus exposure and HLA in healthy donors. Produced via immunoSEQ multiplex PCR; TCRdb's table is partial and in-frame only. The sample gives roughly 120,000 clones, roughly 88% of which show up once; over 6% is in the top ten. The sequenced material came from PBMCs. The receptors originated from a woman aged 18-35 years in good health and CMV-seropositive.

Points on this clone: The sample carries other DNA sequences with the same CDR3. The rearrangement uses TRBV29-1 and TRBJ1-1, with 7 bases that match TRBD1. Germline trimming cut 1 base from V and 6 bases from J; bases unmatched to any gene: 2. The germline V gene encodes CDR1 SQVTM and CDR2 ANQGSEA. There are 12 residues in the CDR3. Written as DNA, the CDR3 is TGCAGCGTTGAAGGGACAGGCCCTGAAGCTTTCTTT. Encoded protein: CSVEGTGPEAFF.

The CDR3 DNA follows: TGCAGCGTTGTATCTGACTATGGCTACACCTTC. It translates to CSVVSDYGYTF. The genes are TRBV29-1 and TRBJ1-2; D not resolved. The CDR3 extends over 11 amino acids. Between the trimmed V and J ends, which lost 4 bases and 3 bases, there was a span of 6 bases. From germline, CDR1 is SQVTM and CDR2 ANQGSEA.

V usage is TRBV28 and J usage is TRBJ2-7; TRBD1 aligns across 7 bases. The length of the CDR3 is 14 residues. J lost 4 bases, V lost 2 bases, and 5 bases had no gene match. CDR1 MDHEN and CDR2 SYDVKM come from the germline V gene. For the CDR3, the DNA is TGTGCCAGCAGTTTAACAGGGGTCGGGTACGAGCAGTACTTC. This codes for CASSLTGVGYEQYF.

This rearrangement joins TRBV10-3 to TRBJ1-5, with 8 bases identical to TRBD1. J gave up 6 bases and V 0 bases, and 4 bases lay outside the gene matches. Germline CDR1 ENHRY, CDR2 SYGVKD. The CDR3 length is 15 residues. CDR3 sequence (DNA): TGTGCCATCAGTGAGTCATCGACAGGGGCTCAGCCCCAGCATTTT. This sequence encodes CAISESSTGAQPQHF.

CDR3 region: CASSQTYTSGGMHNEQFF. The CDR3 nucleotides read TGCGCCAGCAGCCAAACTTATACTAGCGGGGGGATGCACAATGAGCAGTTCTTC. V and J are TRBV4-1 and TRBJ2-1; 12 nucleotides line up with TRBD2. Trimming removed 2 bases from V and 5 bases from J; junction bases left unmatched: 10. The CDR3 consists of 18 residues. Germline CDR1 MGHRA, CDR2 YSYEKL.

This chain uses TRBV9 with TRBJ1-2; 7 bases are a match to TRBD1. Germline values: CDR1 SGDLS, CDR2 YYNGEE. J lost 1 base, V lost 7 bases, and 7 bases had no gene match. The CDR3 length is 14 residues. CDR3 DNA: TGTGCCAGCGCGGGAAGGGGGCGTAACTATGGCTACACCTTC. This translates into CASAGRGRNYGYTF.

The J gene is TRBJ2-7, the V gene TRBV7-6; no clear D gene. The CDR3 spans 21 residues. Germline CDR1 reads SGHVS; CDR2 reads FNYEAQ. The V end lost 3 bases, the J end lost 0 bases, and 30 bases lay between the germline ends. CDR3 nucleotides: TGTGCCAGCAGCTTTGGTGGTCTAGGCGGCCCCGAACTTCTAAGCTCCTACGAGCAGTACTTC. Translating it yields CASSFGGLGGPELLSSYEQYF.

The chain is built from TRBV5-4 and TRBJ2-7, with D maybe TRBD1 (5 bases). From germline, CDR1 is SGHNT and CDR2 YYREEE (reference sequence). The CDR3 runs 15 residues. Deletions cut 1 base from V and 3 bases from J, with 14 bases between. CDR3 coding DNA: TGTGCCAGCAGCTTGTTGGGTGGGGCAGACTACGAGCAGTACTTC. Translation gives CASSLLGGADYEQYF.

A remark on this clone: This same CDR3 is encoded by further DNA sequences in the sample. The chain uses TRBV7-9 and TRBJ1-1; possible D gene TRBD1, 6 bases. The CDR3 contains 14 residues. CDR1 SEHNR and CDR2 FQNEAQ come from the germline V gene (reference sequence). The germline V and J ends were trimmed by 1 base and 4 bases, with 10 bases remaining between them. CDR3 in DNA: TGTGCCAGCAGCTTAGTACAGGGTGGCACTGAAGCTTTCTTT. Protein sequence: CASSLVQGGTEAFF.

This chain connects TRBV10-2 to TRBJ2-1; TRBD2 matches at 9 bases. V shed 2 bases and J 7 bases; nucleotides not matched to a gene: 3. This CDR3 spans 14 amino acids. Germline V gene sequence: CDR1 WSHSY, CDR2 SAAADI. The CDR3 nucleotides read TGCGCCAGCAGTGAGCGAGCGGGGGGAAATGAGCAGTTCTTC. This gives the protein CASSERAGGNEQFF.

The chain employs TRBV7-2 and TRBJ1-6, with D maybe TRBD1 (5 bases). The CDR3 has 16 amino acids. The V and J ends lost 1 base and 7 bases respectively, with 14 bases between them. CDR1 and CDR2 (germline): SGHTA, FQGNSA. CDR3 DNA: TGTGCCAGCAGCTTAGGAATAGGGGTGCGGAATTCACCCCTCCACTTT. This codes for CASSLGIGVRNSPLHF.

A single count supports this clone. CDR3 loop: CASSIGTAGAYGYTF. For the CDR3, the DNA is TGTGCCAGTAGTATAGGAACGGCTGGAGCCTATGGCTACACCTTC. The V call is TRBV19, the J call TRBJ1-2; D unclear. Germline values: CDR1 LNHDA, CDR2 SQIVND (reference sequence). V gave up 1 base and J gave up 4 bases, with 13 bases separating them. The CDR3 covers 15 residues.